The T cell receptor (beta chain) under discussion was sequenced for a study of cytomegalovirus exposure and HLA in healthy donors. The CDR3 length is 17 residues. The protocol was immunoSEQ multiplex PCR, while the TCRdb copy is restricted to in-frame clones and leaves out a portion. The sample lists approximately 120,000 clones; roughly 89% were seen once. The receptor comes from a woman between 18 and 30 years old in good health and CMV-seronegative. The chain employs TRBV21-1 and TRBJ1-5. TRBV21-1 is flagged as a pseudogene. The sample comprised PBMCs. The CDR3 sequence is CASSKVRRNLSNQPQHF. For the CDR3, the DNA is TGTGCCAGCAGCAAAGTAAGGAGGAACCTTAGCAATCAGCCCCAGCATTTT.